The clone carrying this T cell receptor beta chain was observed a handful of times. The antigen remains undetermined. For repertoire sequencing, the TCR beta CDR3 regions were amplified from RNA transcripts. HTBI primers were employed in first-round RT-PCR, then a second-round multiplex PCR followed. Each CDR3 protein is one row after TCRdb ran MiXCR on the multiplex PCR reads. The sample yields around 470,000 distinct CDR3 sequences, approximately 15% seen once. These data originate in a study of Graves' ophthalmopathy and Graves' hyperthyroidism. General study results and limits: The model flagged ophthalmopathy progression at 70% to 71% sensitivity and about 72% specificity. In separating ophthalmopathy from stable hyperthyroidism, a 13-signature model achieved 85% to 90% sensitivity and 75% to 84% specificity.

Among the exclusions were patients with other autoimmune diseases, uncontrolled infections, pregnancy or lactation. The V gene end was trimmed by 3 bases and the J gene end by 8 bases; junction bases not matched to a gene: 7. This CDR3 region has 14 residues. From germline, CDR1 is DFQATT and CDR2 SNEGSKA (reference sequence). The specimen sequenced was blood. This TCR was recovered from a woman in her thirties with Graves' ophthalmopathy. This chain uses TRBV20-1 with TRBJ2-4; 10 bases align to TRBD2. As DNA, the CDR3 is TGCAGTGCTAGCCCCGCTAGCGGGAGTGACATTCAGTACTTC. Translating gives CSASPASGSDIQYF.